A selection of T cell receptor beta chains follows, all from one sample in a study of T-cell memory formation after mild COVID-19. TCRdb re-derived calls from the 5' RACE reads in MiXCR, one entry per CDR3 protein. The sample includes over 300,000 distinct CDR3 sequences, approximately 22% of them seen just once. Sequencing used PBMCs or a T cell subset sorted from them (not recorded which). The receptor source for this set is a man aged 18 to 30 who had mild COVID-19 (a few samples of this study predate the infection). Cell type and time point are not known. Each CDR3 is given with its conserved first and last residue. The D gene is left open where the match is weak. Clone size, where shown, is once, few, many, or a class for clones that have expanded.

abundance	j_gene	d_gene	v_gene	CDR3aa	CDR3nt
NA	TRBJ1-6	NA	TRBV7-2	CASSPVGRFPLHF	TGTGCCAGCAGCCCGGTGGGGCGTTTTCCCCTCCACTTT
few	TRBJ2-5	NA	TRBV28	CASSYILRTGGQETQYF	TGTGCCAGCAGTTACATTCTTAGGACGGGCGGCCAAGAGACCCAGTACTTC
NA	TRBJ2-1	NA	TRBV5-1	CASSPPEGVNEQFF	TGCGCCAGCAGCCCCCCGGAAGGGGTGAATGAGCAGTTCTTC
NA	TRBJ1-3	TRBD1	TRBV7-9	CASSPTGDPSGNTIYF	TGTGCCAGCAGCCCGACAGGGGACCCCTCTGGAAACACCATATATTTT
NA	TRBJ1-3	NA	TRBV11-1	CASSADSGNTIYF	TGTGCCAGCAGCGCGGACAGCGGAAACACCATATATTTT
NA	TRBJ1-2	TRBD1	TRBV12-3/TRBV12-4	CASSFGQGKGYTF	TGTGCCAGCAGTTTCGGACAGGGAAAAGGCTACACCTTC
few	TRBJ2-1	TRBD2	TRBV10-3	CASLGGVAGLNEQFF	TGTGCCTCCTTAGGGGGAGTAGCGGGACTCAATGAGCAGTTCTTC
few	TRBJ1-1	TRBD1	TRBV10-3	CAISPGGRMNTEAFF	TGTGCCATCAGTCCAGGGGGTCGCATGAACACTGAAGCTTTCTTT
few	TRBJ2-5	TRBD1	TRBV7-9	CASSHRGVRETQYF	TGTGCCAGCAGTCACAGGGGGGTCCGCGAGACCCAGTACTTC
few	TRBJ1-5	NA	TRBV12-3/TRBV12-4	CASRKGSQPQHF	TGTGCCAGCAGGAAAGGGAGTCAGCCCCAGCATTTT
NA	TRBJ1-2	NA	TRBV3-1	CASSQDGAGYGYTF	TGTGCCAGCAGCCAAGATGGGGCTGGATATGGCTACACCTTC
few	TRBJ1-1	NA	TRBV14	CASSQTVNTEAFF	TGTGCCAGCAGCCAGACAGTGAACACTGAAGCTTTCTTT
few	TRBJ2-3	NA	TRBV23-1	CASSQSRGCTDTQYF	TGCGCCAGCAGTCAATCTCGGGGGTGCACAGATACGCAGTATTTT
few	TRBJ2-7	TRBD2	TRBV4-1	CASSQAPSGGTYEQYF	TGCGCCAGCAGCCAAGCCCCTAGCGGGGGGACCTACGAGCAGTACTTC
NA	TRBJ2-5	TRBD1	TRBV7-6	CASSLAPGDREETQYF	TGTGCCAGCAGCTTAGCGCCGGGGGACAGGGAAGAGACCCAGTACTTC
NA	TRBJ2-3	NA	TRBV7-9	CASSPPADTQYF	TGTGCCAGCAGCCCCCCAGCGGATACGCAGTATTTT
NA	TRBJ1-1	TRBD1	TRBV2	CASSSRGLNTEAFF	TGTGCCAGCAGTTCTAGGGGGCTGAACACTGAAGCTTTCTTT
NA	TRBJ1-1	NA	TRBV7-8	CASSRDGGNMNTEAFF	TGTGCCAGCAGCCGAGACGGGGGCAACATGAACACTGAAGCTTTCTTT
few	TRBJ2-2	NA	TRBV27	CASSSPETGMGGGELFF	TGTGCCAGCAGTTCGCCGGAAACAGGGATGGGCGGCGGGGAGCTGTTTTTT
few	TRBJ1-1	NA	TRBV4-1	CASRKTVFGANTEAFF	TGCGCCAGCAGGAAGACAGTCTTCGGTGCGAACACTGAAGCTTTCTTT
NA	TRBJ1-5	TRBD1	TRBV12-3/TRBV12-4	CASTSGGQGWQPQHF	TGTGCCAGCACCTCTGGAGGACAGGGCTGGCAGCCCCAGCATTTT
NA	TRBJ2-3	NA	TRBV7-3	CASRRGGTTDTQYF	TGTGCCAGCAGGCGAGGGGGGACTACAGATACGCAGTATTTT
NA	TRBJ2-7	NA	TRBV4-3	CDSRQARGSSYEQYF	TGCGACAGCAGACAAGCGCGGGGAAGCTCCTACGAGCAGTACTTC
NA	TRBJ2-7	NA	TRBV9	CASSPKLGSYEQYF	TGTGCCAGCAGCCCGAAGTTGGGCTCCTACGAGCAGTACTTC
few	TRBJ2-5	TRBD2	TRBV11-2	CASSLVGGGPQETQYF	TGTGCCAGCAGCTTAGTAGGCGGGGGGCCACAGGAGACCCAGTACTTC
few	TRBJ2-5	NA	TRBV12-3/TRBV12-4	CASSSGNLETQYF	TGTGCCAGCAGTTCAGGGAACCTGGAGACCCAGTACTTC